The 8 T cell receptor beta chains listed next were all sequenced from one sample in a study of technical replicates of blood from a handful of donors. Sequencing was performed with immunoSEQ multiplex PCR; in TCRdb, only in-frame clones are kept and a portion is missing. The sample records tens of thousands of clones, more than 85% being singletons. Sequencing input: T cells isolated from PBMCs. All receptors come from a human donor in good health. Some clones in this sample may be carry-over from other donors' samples.

The chain employs TRBV5-1 and TRBJ2-3, with TRBD2 matching over 9 bases. CDR3 length: 15 amino acids. V trimming: 5 bases; J trimming: 4 bases; junction bases outside the gene matches: 8. CDR1 is SGHRS, CDR2 YFSETQ, per germline. CDR3 coding DNA: TGCGCCAGCAGTGGTAGCGGGAGACCTGCAGATACGCAGTATTTT. It encodes CASSGSGRPADTQYF.

The chain links TRBV27 to TRBJ2-1; the D gene is possibly TRBD1 (5 bases). Germline loops: CDR1 MNHEY, CDR2 SMNVEV (reference sequence). This CDR3 has 12 amino acids. V was pared by 2 bases and J by 7 bases, with 6 bases between. CDR3 sequence: CASSLKGNEQFF. CDR3 nucleotide sequence: TGTGCCAGCAGTTTAAAGGGGAATGAGCAGTTCTTC.

This chain connects TRBV2 to TRBJ2-3; 7 nucleotides match TRBD2. The V and J ends lost 3 bases and 3 bases, in that order; junction bases with no gene match: 3. Germline V gene lookup returns CDR1 SNHLY and CDR2 FYNNEI. The CDR3 extends over 14 amino acids. CDR3 in DNA: TGTGCCAGCAGTGAGCAGGGAGGGACAGATACGCAGTATTTT. It translates to CASSEQGGTDTQYF.

The rearrangement links TRBV30 to TRBJ1-6, with D possibly matching TRBD1 (5 bases). The V end lost 0 bases, the J end lost 8 bases, and 11 bases lay between the germline ends. Germline lookup yields CDR1 GTSNPN and CDR2 SVGIG (reference sequence). This CDR3 has 14 amino acids. Written as DNA, the CDR3 is TGTGCCTGGAGTGTTGGGGCAGTTTATTCACCCCTCCACTTT. This encodes CAWSVGAVYSPLHF.

The V call is TRBV9, the J call TRBJ2-1; perhaps TRBD2 as D (5 bases). The CDR3 consists of 13 residues. Per germline, CDR1 SGDLS and CDR2 YYNGEE. Between the trimmed V and J ends, which lost 1 base and 8 bases, there was a span of 10 bases. The chain's CDR3 is CASSVYGIHEQFF. CDR3 DNA sequence: TGTGCCAGCAGCGTATACGGGATCCATGAGCAGTTCTTC.

In this sample, this clone turned up once. The chain combines TRBV11-2 with TRBJ1-1; D unclear. The CDR3 is 12 amino acids. Trimming left V 1 base short and J 7 bases short, with 7 bases between. Germline V gene sequence: CDR1 SGHAT, CDR2 FQNNGV. This CDR3 is CASSLASNEAFF. The CDR3 bases are TGTGCCAGCAGCTTAGCCAGTAATGAAGCTTTCTTT. Looking up the rest from reference TRBV11-2 and TRBJ1-1 gives the full variable domain: EAGVAQSPRYKIIEKRQSVAFWCNPISGHATLYWYQQILGQGPKLLIQFQNNGVVDDSQLPKDRFSAERLKGVDSTLKIQPAKLEDSAVYLCASSLASNEAFFGQGTRLTVV.

The J gene is TRBJ2-1, the V gene TRBV6-1; 9 nucleotides agree with TRBD1. The CDR3 sequence is 14 residues long. Germline CDR1 is MNHNS and CDR2 is SASEGT. The ends lost 5 bases at V and 7 bases at J; junction bases unmatched: 6. CDR3 protein: CASSLPGQGNEQFF. The CDR3, as DNA: TGTGCCAGCAGTCTTCCGGGACAGGGAAATGAGCAGTTCTTC.

The chain is built from TRBV18 and TRBJ1-2; 9 bases align to TRBD1. The trim removed 3 bases at V and 4 bases at J, leaving 12 bases unmatched. Germline CDR1 reads KGHSH; CDR2 reads LQKENI. CDR3 length equals 17 residues. The CDR3 DNA follows: TGTGCCAGCTCACCGCGTCACCGACAGGGGGGAGGCTATGGCTACACCTTC. Translation: CASSPRHRQGGGYGYTF.